This passage covers 14 T cell receptor beta chains from one sample sequenced in a study of CD4 and CD8 cells across lung adenocarcinoma regions. TCRdb independently ran MiXCR on the PCR reads; one entry per CDR3 protein. Of approximately 5,000 distinct CDR3 sequences detected, about half appear once; the ten largest clones hold less than 90%. Sequencing was performed on CD8+ T cells from the margin of a lung tumor. The receptors were gathered from a male donor with lung adenocarcinoma. The CD4 and CD8 labels of this study may be unreliable.

The chain is built from TRBV10-3 and TRBJ2-1; D ambiguous. The CDR3 is 12 amino acids. CDR1 and CDR2 from the germline V gene are ENHRY and SYGVKD. Trimming cost V 3 bases and J 8 bases, with 8 bases left between them. CDR3 in DNA: TGTGCCATCAGTGATAACGGGTATGAGCAGTTCTTC. Amino acids: CAISDNGYEQFF.

The CDR3 here is CASSLQWWETQYF. The CDR3 DNA is TGCGCCAGCAGCTTGCAGTGGTGGGAGACCCAGTACTTC. The chain uses TRBV5-1 and TRBJ2-5; no reliable D call. Germline V gene sequence: CDR1 SGHRS, CDR2 YFSETQ. The CDR3 covers 13 residues. Trimming removed 1 base from V and 5 bases from J, with 9 bases in between. Together with reference TRBV5-1 and TRBJ2-5, the CDR3 gives the full variable domain: KAGVTQTPRYLIKTRGQQVTLSCSPISGHRSVSWYQQTPGQGLQFLFEYFSETQRNKGNFPGRFSGRQFSNSRSEMNVSTLELGDSALYLCASSLQWWETQYFGPGTRLLVL.

The sample holds a few counts of this clonotype. The junction shows a germline mismatch at one end, possibly a read error. This sequence joins TRBV6-1 and TRBJ2-1; possible D gene TRBD2, 5 bases. The CDR3 consists of 14 residues. Germline V lookup: CDR1 MNHNS, CDR2 SASEGT. The CDR3 nucleotides read TGTGCCAGCAGTCTGGAGGATCCTGAGGGTAGATTGTACTTC. Its translation is CASSLEDPEGRLYF.

This chain connects TRBV27 to TRBJ2-1; possible D gene TRBD1, 5 bases. Trimming pared 0 bases from V and 5 bases from J, leaving 17 bases between. This CDR3 has 17 amino acids. The germline V gene has CDR1 MNHEY and CDR2 SMNVEV (reference sequence). CDR3 region: CASSLSVGQGLNNEQFF. CDR3 in DNA: TGTGCCAGCAGTTTATCGGTGGGGCAGGGCCTTAACAATGAGCAGTTCTTC.

The sample holds many counts of this clonotype. The chain carries TRBV6-5 and TRBJ1-2, with a weak D call TRBD1 (5 bases). The CDR3 length is 17 residues. CDR1 is MNHEY, CDR2 SVGAGI, per germline. Trimming took 2 bases from V and 7 from J, leaving 23 bases between them. The CDR3 bases are TGTGCCAGCAGTTACGTCGGGCGTAGAGCAGAAACAGGTGGCTACACCTTC. This gives the protein CASSYVGRRAETGGYTF.

The rearrangement uses TRBV6-1 and TRBJ2-3; 7 bases align to TRBD2. V shed 4 bases and J 1 base; nucleotides not matched to a gene: 2. The CDR3 contains 14 residues. Germline-derived CDR1 and CDR2 are MNHNS and SASEGT. CDR3 nucleotide sequence: TGTGCCAGCAGTGGCACTAGCGGCACAGATACGCAGTATTTT. Translating it yields CASSGTSGTDTQYF.

The V gene is TRBV6-8, the J gene TRBJ2-1, with D unresolved. With the DNA end fitting TRBJ2-5 better, the J assignment may be wrong. The germline V gene encodes CDR1 MNHGY and CDR2 SAAAGT. The CDR3 consists of 12 residues. The DNA of the CDR3 is TGTGCCAGCAGGCCCGTCGGAGAGACCCAGTACTTC. As protein: CASRPVGETQYF.

The chain couples TRBV15 to TRBJ2-1; 7 bases align to TRBD2. Losses at the gene ends were 0 bases for V and 7 bases for J; bases not matched to a gene: 9. The CDR3 loop spans 16 amino acids. CDR1 and CDR2 (germline): LNHNV, YYDKDF (reference sequence). CDR3 amino acids: CATSRDEAGLRNEQFF. CDR3 coding DNA: TGTGCCACCAGCAGAGATGAAGCGGGGCTGAGAAATGAGCAGTTCTTC.

This clonotype was seen many times. The gene calls are TRBV25-1 and TRBJ1-2; TRBD1 matches 7 bases. Germline lookup yields CDR1 MGHDK and CDR2 SYGVNS. There are 12 residues in the CDR3. Trimming took 6 bases from V and 8 from J; bases not matched to a gene: 6. The CDR3 bases are TGTGCCAGCAGCCTAAGGGGGCTCGGCTACACCTTC. It is translated as CASSLRGLGYTF.

In its sample, this clonotype was seen many times. The V call is TRBV10-1, the J call TRBJ2-7; a weak D match, TRBD2 (6 bases). The germline V gene has CDR1 WNHNN and CDR2 SYGVQD (reference sequence). The CDR3 has 14 amino acids. Trimming pared 3 bases from V and 6 bases from J, leaving 15 bases between. CDR3 in amino acids: CASSDRRGAGEQYF. The CDR3 DNA follows: TGCGCCAGCAGTGATCGTCGGGGAGCGGGCGAGCAGTACTTC.

In this sample, this clonotype turned up once. The rearrangement uses TRBV6-1 and TRBJ2-3; the match to TRBD1 covers 8 bases. After removal of 2 bases from V and 3 bases from J, the junction contained 1 base not matched to a gene. The CDR3 runs to 14 residues. The germline V gene has CDR1 MNHNS and CDR2 SASEGT. CDR3 sequence (DNA): TGTGCCAGCAGTGAAAGGACAGGGACAGATACGCAGTATTTT. This translates into CASSERTGTDTQYF.

This clonotype was found many times. The chain employs TRBV12-3 or TRBV12-4 and TRBJ2-4, with 7 bases fitting TRBD2. Trimming at V came to 6 bases and at J to 6 bases, leaving 11 bases not matched to a gene. This CDR3 contains 15 residues. This CDR3 reads CASSLSGDWRNIQYF. CDR3 sequence (DNA): TGTGCCAGCAGCCTAAGCGGGGACTGGAGAAACATTCAGTACTTC.

Of note for this clonotype: Mismatch with germline at one junction end may stem from a read error. As DNA, the CDR3 is TGTGCCAGCACCCCGGGACGAAATCCTGGCCAAGAGACCCAGTATTTC. Its translation is CASTPGRNPGQETQYF. The chain has TRBV6-1 and TRBJ2-5; tentatively, D is TRBD1 or TRBD2 (5 bases each). Germline CDR1 MNHNS, CDR2 SASEGT. This CDR3 region has 16 residues.

The rearrangement links TRBV14 to TRBJ2-3; tentative D call: TRBD2 (5 bases). The CDR3 extends over 16 amino acids. Germline values: CDR1 SGHDN, CDR2 FVKESK. The germline V and J ends were trimmed by 4 bases and 0 bases, with 14 bases remaining between them. The CDR3 DNA is TGTGCCAGCAGCCCGATAGGCGGGTCTAGCACAGATACGCAGTATTTT. Translating gives CASSPIGGSSTDTQYF.